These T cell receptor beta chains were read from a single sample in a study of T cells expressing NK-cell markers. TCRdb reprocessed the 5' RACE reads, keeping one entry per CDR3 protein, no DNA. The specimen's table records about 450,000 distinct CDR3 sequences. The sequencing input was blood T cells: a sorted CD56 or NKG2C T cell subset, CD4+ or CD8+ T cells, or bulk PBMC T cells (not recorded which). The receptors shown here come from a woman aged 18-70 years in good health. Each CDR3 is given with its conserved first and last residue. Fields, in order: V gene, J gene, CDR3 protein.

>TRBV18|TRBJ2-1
CASSPGRAPGSNEQFF
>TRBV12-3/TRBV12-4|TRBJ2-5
CASGDTPKETQYF
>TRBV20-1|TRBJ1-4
CSARETGGEKLFF
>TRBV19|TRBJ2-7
CASSTGNSYEQYF
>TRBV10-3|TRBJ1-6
CAISESSGSSFASDNSPLHF
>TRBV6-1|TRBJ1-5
CASRHVGIAGADQPQHF
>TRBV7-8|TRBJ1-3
CASSATQGSGNTIYF
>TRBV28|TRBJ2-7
CASSRTAGSYEQYF
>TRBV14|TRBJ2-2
CASSQDLTGELFF
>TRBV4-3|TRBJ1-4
CASSQNPGRTANEKLFF
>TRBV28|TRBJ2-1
CASIPPLGSGLAEYNEQFF
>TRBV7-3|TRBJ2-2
CASSAFGTAGTGELFF
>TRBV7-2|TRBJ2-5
CASSLAVDTQETQYF
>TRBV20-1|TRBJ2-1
CSAWEYNEQFF
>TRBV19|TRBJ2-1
CASSIWQEPYNEQFF
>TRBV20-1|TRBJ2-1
CSVGGGTGVNEQFF
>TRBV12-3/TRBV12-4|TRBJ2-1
CATSRGSSYNEQFF